This TCR beta chain was retrieved from a study of identical twins' blood T cells. The J segment lost 4 bases and the V segment lost 4 bases, leaving 5 bases of the junction unmatched. The CDR3 length is 14 residues. Germline CDR1 and CDR2: MNHNS and SASEGT. TCRdb reprocessed the 5' RACE reads with MiXCR, giving one entry per CDR3 protein. The sample records roughly 380,000 distinct CDR3 sequences, roughly 27% being singletons. This sequence joins TRBV6-1 and TRBJ1-1; TRBD1 aligns across 8 bases. The sample comprised PBMCs. The clonotype comes from a woman aged 18-49 years in good health. The CDR3 DNA follows: TGTGCCAGCAGTGTGACAGGGGTCGGCACTGAAGCTTTCTTT. Protein sequence: CASSVTGVGTEAFF.